Listed here are 15 T cell receptor beta chains from one sample, sequenced in a study of HIV-infected patients and healthy controls. About 480 ng RNA was reverse transcribed with alpha and beta constant-region primers. Separate chain-specific third strand synthesis with multiplexing indices produced the alpha and beta libraries. One entry per CDR3 protein, called by TCRdb with MiXCR from the 5' RACE reads. Among 18,000 or so distinct CDR3 sequences, under 9% were seen once, and the ten largest hold 21%. Antiretroviral therapy had run roughly three months, about 14 weeks, before follow-up blood collection. All unsorted peripheral T cells were captured because whole blood was used without fractionation. The material was blood, obtained during antiretroviral therapy. The receptors stem from an adult with HIV infection.

This clonotype has a count of ten or more. V and J are TRBV27 and TRBJ2-7; TRBD2 might be the D (6 bases). This CDR3 has 16 amino acids. The germline V and J ends were trimmed by 4 bases and 3 bases, with 19 bases remaining between them. Germline V gene sequence: CDR1 MNHEY, CDR2 SMNVEV (reference sequence). In DNA, the CDR3 is TGTGCCAGCAGTTCCCCAGGCCGGGACTTCAACTACGAGCAGTACTTC. Protein product: CASSSPGRDFNYEQYF.

This clonotype appeared many times. The gene calls are TRBV4-1 and TRBJ2-5; 10 nucleotides align to TRBD2. This CDR3 is 17 amino acids long. Losses at the gene ends were 3 bases for V and 2 bases for J; bases not matched to a gene: 9. Looked up from germline, CDR1 is MGHRA and CDR2 is YSYEKL. The CDR3 spells CASSQNPSGSIQETQYF. CDR3 sequence (DNA): TGCGCCAGCAGCCAGAACCCTAGCGGGAGTATTCAAGAGACCCAGTACTTC.

This clonotype was seen repeatedly, ten times or more. CDR3 sequence (DNA): TGCGCCAGCAGCTTGACAGGCGTAACCTACGAGCAGTACTTC. Its protein is CASSLTGVTYEQYF. The rearrangement uses TRBV5-1 and TRBJ2-7; tentative D call: TRBD1 (5 bases). The V end was cut by 1 base, the J end by 2 bases, with 10 bases between. The CDR3 covers 14 residues. In germline, CDR1 is SGHRS, CDR2 YFSETQ.

V is TRBV29-1 and J is TRBJ2-7; D unclear. The ends were cut back, 3 bases at V and 3 bases at J, with 9 bases in the middle. The CDR3 has 12 residues. Germline loops: CDR1 SQVTM, CDR2 ANQGSEA. CDR3 in DNA: TGCAGCGTTGACTTGGGGAACTACGAGCAGTACTTC. It specifies CSVDLGNYEQYF.

This clonotype has at least ten counts. CDR3 in amino acids: CASMTAGWNEQYF. The CDR3 DNA reads as TGTGCCAGCATGACAGCGGGGTGGAACGAGCAGTACTTC. This sequence joins TRBV6-5 and TRBJ2-7; 7 bases line up with TRBD2. This CDR3 region has 13 residues. Germline V gene data show CDR1 as MNHEY and CDR2 as SVGAGI. Trimming took 7 bases from V and 5 from J; bases not matched to a gene: 8.

This clonotype was seen many times. The rearrangement uses TRBV6-1 and TRBJ1-2; D is unresolved. There are 13 residues in the CDR3. V lost 9 bases to trimming and J lost 4 bases, with 15 bases between them. Per germline, CDR1 MNHNS and CDR2 SASEGT. The CDR3 here is CASKGTQSYGYTF. CDR3 bases: TGTGCCAGTAAGGGCACCCAGTCCTATGGCTACACCTTC.

This clonotype showed up many times. The V gene is TRBV10-3, the J gene TRBJ1-3, with unresolved D. Germline loops: CDR1 ENHRY, CDR2 SYGVKD. There are 15 residues in the CDR3. The V end lost 3 bases, the J end lost 0 bases, and 9 bases lay between the germline ends. CDR3 protein: CAISEWETSGNTIYF. CDR3 DNA sequence: TGTGCCATCAGTGAATGGGAGACCTCTGGAAACACCATATATTTT.

This clonotype was found many times. The rearrangement uses TRBV6-6 and TRBJ2-1; 7 bases match TRBD2. V was clipped by 1 base and J by 3 bases; unmatched bases: 15. Germline loops: CDR1 MNHNY, CDR2 SVGAGI (reference sequence). There are 19 residues in the CDR3. This CDR3 is CASSYFKRGSGRHYNEQFF. The CDR3 DNA follows: TGTGCCAGCAGTTACTTCAAACGAGGTAGCGGGCGGCACTACAATGAGCAGTTCTTC.

The sample holds many counts of this clonotype. The chain recombines TRBV7-9 with TRBJ2-6; D gene unclear. Germline V CDR1 and CDR2: SEHNR, FQNEAQ (reference sequence). Trimming shortened V by 3 bases and J by 3 bases, and 9 bases separated the two germline ends. This CDR3 contains 15 residues. For the CDR3, the DNA is TGTGCCAGCAGCTTGGGTGGCTTTGGGGCCAACGTCCTGACTTTC. Amino acid sequence: CASSLGGFGANVLTF.

This clonotype appeared a few times. This chain connects TRBV3-1 to TRBJ2-7; no reliable D call. V gave up 4 bases and J gave up 2 bases, with 15 bases separating them. The germline V gene encodes CDR1 LGHDT and CDR2 YNNKEL (reference sequence). The CDR3 runs to 15 residues. The CDR3 here is CASSPNLSPTYEQYF. Here the CDR3 DNA reads TGTGCCAGCAGCCCCAACCTGAGTCCGACCTACGAGCAGTACTTC.

This clonotype has at least ten counts. The chain couples TRBV12-3 or TRBV12-4 to TRBJ2-1; D is unresolved. The ends were cut back, 6 bases at V and 7 bases at J, with 13 bases in the middle. CDR3 length: 13 residues. The CDR3 bases are TGTGCCAGCAGCCGGTTCGAGGAAAATGAGCAGTTCTTC. It translates to CASSRFEENEQFF.

This clonotype was picked up many times. The gene calls are TRBV29-1 and TRBJ2-5; D call uncertain. CDR3 length: 14 residues. V dropped 3 bases and J dropped 5 bases, with 16 bases sitting between them. In germline, CDR1 is SQVTM, CDR2 ANQGSEA. The CDR3 DNA sequence: TGCAGCGTTGAGCTGACAAGTCTGGCGGAGACCCAGTACTTC. Its translation: CSVELTSLAETQYF. The variable domain in full, with the rest retrieved from reference TRBV29-1 and TRBJ2-5, is SAVISQKPSRDICQRGTSLTIQCQVDSQVTMMFWYRQQPGQSLTLIATANQGSEATYESGFVIDKFPISRPNLTFSTLTVSNMSPEDSSIYLCSVELTSLAETQYFGPGTRLLVL.

This clonotype was counted ten times or more. This chain joins TRBV20-1 and TRBJ2-7; maybe TRBD1 (5 bases). The V end lost 3 bases, the J end lost 3 bases, and 9 bases lay between the germline ends. Germline loops: CDR1 DFQATT, CDR2 SNEGSKA (reference sequence). The CDR3 extends over 12 amino acids. This CDR3 reads CSARRQGYEQYF. The CDR3 DNA follows: TGCAGTGCTAGGAGGCAGGGCTACGAGCAGTACTTC.

This clonotype occurred many times. No conserved phenylalanine or tryptophan is present at the end of the CDR3, so a read error is the likely explanation. The DNA is left out, because the CDR3 cannot be placed on it with certainty; the CDR3 is given as TCRdb lists it. The chain's CDR3 is CSARYWDRDLL. The J gene is TRBJ2-5, the V gene TRBV20-1; no DNA check was done on the table's D call, TRBD1. The CDR3 is made up of 11 amino acids, end residues included. Germline loops: CDR1 DFQATT, CDR2 SNEGSKA (reference sequence).

In this sample, this clonotype turned up a few times. CDR3 in amino acids: CASTLVFAWNNEQFF. The CDR3, as DNA: TGCGCCAGCACCTTAGTGTTCGCTTGGAACAATGAGCAGTTCTTC. The V and J genes are TRBV4-1 and TRBJ2-1; D remains ambiguous. Trimming took off 7 bases at V and 5 bases at J, with 18 bases between the two ends. The germline V gene encodes CDR1 MGHRA and CDR2 YSYEKL. CDR3 length: 15 amino acids.